Following are 14 T cell receptor beta chains from one sample sequenced in a study of tumor-infiltrating lymphocytes in localized non-small cell lung cancer. Sequencing was performed with immunoSEQ multiplex PCR; in TCRdb, only in-frame clones are kept and a portion is missing. The sample consists of around 16,000 clones, approximately 70% of them appearing once. The sequencing sample was made of lung tumor tissue. The receptors shown here come from a human donor with non-small cell lung cancer.

This clone was seen a single time. CDR3: CARGGSSTNEQYF. CDR3 bases: TGTGCCCGGGGGGGTAGTTCGACGAACGAGCAGTACTTC. V gene TRBV30 combines with J gene TRBJ2-7, with 8 bases identical to TRBD2. This CDR3 contains 13 residues. J was trimmed by 5 bases and V by 8 bases; bases with no gene match: 11. Looked up from germline, CDR1 is GTSNPN and CDR2 is SVGIG (reference sequence).

The V call is TRBV4-3, the J call TRBJ2-6, with unresolved D. Germline CDR1 LGHNA, CDR2 YSLEER. Trimming left V 0 bases short and J 0 bases short, with 12 bases between. CDR3 length equals 18 residues. The CDR3 region is CASSQEAGFSSGANVLTF. The CDR3 DNA is TGCGCCAGCAGCCAAGAGGCAGGCTTCAGCTCTGGGGCCAACGTCCTGACTTTC.

This sequence joins TRBV7-6 and TRBJ2-1, with 9 nucleotides matching TRBD1. Trimming took 4 bases from V and 8 from J; bases not matched to a gene: 12. The CDR3 totals 16 residues. The germline V gene encodes CDR1 SGHVS and CDR2 FNYEAQ. In nucleotides, the CDR3 is TGTGCCAGCAGCTCCCCTTCCGACAGGGGGGAGCATGAGCAGTTCTTC. Protein product: CASSSPSDRGEHEQFF.

This clone turned up a few times. This chain joins TRBV4-3 and TRBJ2-4; 8 bases are shared with TRBD2. V trimming: 4 bases; J trimming: 4 bases; junction bases outside the gene matches: 12. This CDR3 is built from 17 residues. CDR1 and CDR2 (germline): LGHNA, YSLEER. The CDR3 DNA follows: TGCGCCAGCAGCCTCTCCTGGAGCGGGGGAAGAAAAAACATTCAGTACTTC. Amino acids: CASSLSWSGGRKNIQYF.

This clone was seen once. The chain couples TRBV6-1 to TRBJ1-5; D is uncertain. Trimming stripped 3 bases from V and 5 bases from J, with 8 bases between. The CDR3 runs 13 residues. The V gene's germline CDR1 is MNHNS and CDR2 SASEGT. In nucleotides, the CDR3 is TGTGCCAGCAGTGAGGGAGGTTATCAGCCCCAGCATTTT. This translates into CASSEGGYQPQHF.

J is TRBJ2-3 and V is TRBV14; D assignment may be TRBD1 or TRBD2 (5 bases each). CDR3 size: 15 residues. The ends were cut back, 5 bases at V and 2 bases at J, with 14 bases in the middle. Germline loops: CDR1 SGHDN, CDR2 FVKESK. CDR3 nucleotides: TGTGCCAGCAGCAAGGGGATGACTATCACAGATACGCAGTATTTT. The encoded protein is CASSKGMTITDTQYF.

With respect to this clone: Sequence at one end of the junction differs from germline and may be a read error. This CDR3 is also generated by other DNA sequences in the sample. The chain joins TRBV9 to TRBJ1-1; D is unclear. There are 15 residues in the CDR3. In germline, CDR1 is SGDLS, CDR2 YYNGEE. Written as DNA, the CDR3 is TGTGCCAGCAGCGTAGTGGGCGGAATGAACACTGAAGCCTTCTTT. This codes for CASSVVGGMNTEAFF.

V gene TRBV19 combines with J gene TRBJ2-5; 9 bases are shared with TRBD2. V shed 6 bases, J shed 5 bases, and the junction held 4 bases outside the gene matches. The CDR3 sequence is 13 residues long. CDR1 is LNHDA and CDR2 is SQIVND in the germline V gene (reference sequence). As DNA, the CDR3 is TGTGCCAGTAGCCGCGGGAGGGGGGAGACCCAGTACTTC. Its translation is CASSRGRGETQYF.

V and J are TRBV30 and TRBJ2-2; 7 bases match TRBD1. J lost 3 bases, V lost 2 bases, and 3 bases had no gene match. This CDR3 region has 14 residues. The germline CDR1 and CDR2 sequences are GTSNPN and SVGIG (reference sequence). The CDR3 DNA sequence: TGTGCCTGGAGTTCCACAGGGGACACCGGGGAGCTGTTTTTT. Translating gives CAWSSTGDTGELFF.

The gene calls are TRBV29-1 and TRBJ2-5; TRBD2 is a possible D gene (7 bases). The germline V gene has CDR1 SQVTM and CDR2 ANQGSEA. The CDR3 has 12 residues. V dropped 6 bases and J dropped 5 bases, with 13 bases sitting between them. The CDR3 nucleotides read TGCAGCGTCCTGGGGGGGCGGGAGACCCAGTACTTC. This gives the protein CSVLGGRETQYF.

This clone has just a few counts. This chain connects TRBV5-1 to TRBJ2-3; the D call may be TRBD1 or TRBD2 (5 bases each). There are 14 residues in the CDR3. The ends were cut back, 4 bases at V and 1 base at J, with 10 bases in the middle. In germline, CDR1 is SGHRS, CDR2 YFSETQ. The CDR3: CASSIWDRTDTQYF. CDR3 coding DNA: TGCGCCAGCAGCATCTGGGACCGCACAGATACGCAGTATTTT.

The rearrangement joins TRBV6-1 to TRBJ1-4; D unresolved. The germline gives CDR1 MNHNS, CDR2 SASEGT. V lost 2 bases and J 8 bases, leaving 12 bases between the germline ends. CDR3 length: 14 amino acids. CDR3 sequence reads: CASSEMIGGEKLFF. The CDR3 DNA is TGTGCCAGCAGTGAAATGATTGGCGGAGAAAAACTGTTTTTT.

The chain employs TRBV7-2 and TRBJ1-1; the D gene is possibly TRBD1 (6 bases). Trimming shortened V by 4 bases and J by 10 bases, and 16 bases separated the two germline ends. The CDR3 totals 13 residues. Germline CDR1 and CDR2: SGHTA and FQGNSA. The CDR3 loop reads CASSSQGDSGAFF. DNA for the CDR3: TGTGCCAGCAGCTCACAGGGTGATAGCGGAGCTTTCTTT.

The chain has TRBV4-3 and TRBJ1-5, with unresolved D. The CDR3 consists of 15 residues. In germline, CDR1 is LGHNA, CDR2 YSLEER. Trimming pared 4 bases from V and 6 bases from J, leaving 16 bases between. CDR3 loop: CASSPEGAESQPQHF. Written as DNA, the CDR3 is TGCGCCAGCAGCCCGGAAGGTGCGGAGAGTCAGCCCCAGCATTTT.